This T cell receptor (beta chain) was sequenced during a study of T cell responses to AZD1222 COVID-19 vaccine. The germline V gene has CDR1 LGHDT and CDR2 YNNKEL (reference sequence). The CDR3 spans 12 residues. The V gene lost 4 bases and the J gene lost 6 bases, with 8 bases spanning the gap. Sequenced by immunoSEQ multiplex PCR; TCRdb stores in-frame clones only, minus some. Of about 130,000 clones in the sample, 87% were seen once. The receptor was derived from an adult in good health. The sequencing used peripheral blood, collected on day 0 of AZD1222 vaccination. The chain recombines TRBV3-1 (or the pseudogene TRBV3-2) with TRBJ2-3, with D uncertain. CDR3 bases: TGTGCCAGCAGCCGTCAGTGGGATACGCAGTATTTT. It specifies CASSRQWDTQYF.